This TCR beta chain stems from a study of beta chain features in type 1 diabetes. Study conclusions and caveats: Among patients with Type 1 diabetes, TCRB CDR3s were moderately but significantly shorter in every one of the four CD4+ subsets.

Expressed TCRB transcripts got sequenced, as all isolated RNA was reverse transcribed. Repertoires were generated with immunoSEQ multiplex PCR, while TCRdb's copy carries only in-frame clones and drops some. This sample has 900,000 or so clones, with 15% to 20% found just once. This clone came up once. No antigen is known for it. Sequencing was carried out using naive CD4+ T cells from blood. The clonotype comes from a young woman in good health.

In DNA form, the CDR3 reads TGTGCCAGCAGTTACGGGTCTAGCGGGGAAGAGACCCAGTACTTC. This translates into CASSYGSSGEETQYF. The chain couples TRBV6-5 to TRBJ2-5, with 9 bases lining up with TRBD2. This CDR3 region has 15 residues. J gave up 3 bases and V 2 bases, and 4 bases lay outside the gene matches. Germline CDR1 is MNHEY and CDR2 is SVGAGI.